The next 21 T cell receptor beta chains were all read from a single sample in a study of T-cell memory formation after mild COVID-19. TCRdb re-analysed the 5' RACE reads in MiXCR, keeping a single row per CDR3 protein. In the table there are approximately 51,000 distinct CDR3 sequences, approximately 9% of which are singletons. The sample was PBMCs or a T cell subset sorted from them (not recorded which). The receptors stem from an adult woman who had mild COVID-19 (a few samples of this study predate the infection). Cell type and time point are not known.

V is TRBV24-1 and J is TRBJ2-5; D is perhaps TRBD1 or TRBD2 (5 bases each). CDR1 is KGHDR, CDR2 SFDVKD, per germline. The V end was cut by 3 bases, the J end by 2 bases, with 12 bases between. This CDR3 spans 15 amino acids. CDR3: CATSDRGAAQETQYF. CDR3 nucleotide sequence: TGTGCCACCAGTGATAGAGGGGCCGCTCAAGAGACCCAGTACTTC.

This clonotype was detected many times. V usage is TRBV4-1 and J usage is TRBJ2-1, with TRBD2 matching 16 bases. Germline V lookup: CDR1 MGHRA, CDR2 YSYEKL. V was clipped by 3 bases and J by 4 bases; unmatched bases: 9. The CDR3 contains 19 residues. The CDR3 protein is CASSHPGLAGGPDYNEQFF. The CDR3 coding sequence is TGCGCCAGCAGCCACCCGGGACTAGCGGGGGGGCCGGATTACAATGAGCAGTTCTTC.

This clonotype occurred many times. The rearrangement joins TRBV12-3 or TRBV12-4 to TRBJ1-1, with D maybe TRBD1 (6 bases). This CDR3 is built from 14 residues. Trimming cost V 3 bases and J 0 bases, with 8 bases left between them. CDR3 loop: CASSFRGVNTEAFF. The CDR3 DNA is TGTGCCAGCAGTTTCAGGGGCGTGAACACTGAAGCTTTCTTT.

This clonotype was seen a handful of times. CDR3 region: CSALGPTGGSYEQYF. CDR3 bases: TGCAGTGCCCTTGGTCCTACAGGGGGATCCTACGAGCAGTACTTC. The V call is TRBV20-1, the J call TRBJ2-7, with TRBD1 identical over 8 bases. Germline trimming cut 6 bases from V and 1 base from J; bases unmatched to any gene: 11. Germline V CDR1 and CDR2: DFQATT, SNEGSKA (reference sequence). The CDR3 sequence is 15 residues long.

This chain uses TRBV18 with TRBJ1-5; TRBD1 matches at 8 bases. The CDR3 extends over 14 amino acids. Looked up from germline, CDR1 is KGHSH and CDR2 is LQKENI. Unmatched junction bases numbered 7, after V lost 5 bases and J lost 7 bases. DNA of the CDR3: TGTGCCAGCTCAAAAGACAGGGGAGAGCAGCCCCAGCATTTT. Amino acid sequence: CASSKDRGEQPQHF.

This clonotype was observed at least ten times. The chain links TRBV18 to TRBJ2-3; D is ambiguous. The V end lost 0 bases, the J end lost 4 bases, and 8 bases lay between the germline ends. This CDR3 spans 14 amino acids. Germline V lookup: CDR1 KGHSH, CDR2 LQKENI. The DNA for the CDR3 is TGTGCCAGCTCACCACCGGGAAGGGCAGATACGCAGTATTTT. It is translated as CASSPPGRADTQYF.

V gene TRBV20-1 combines with J gene TRBJ1-1; D uncertain. V was pared by 3 bases and J by 3 bases, with 5 bases between. The CDR3 is 11 amino acids. Germline V CDR1 and CDR2: DFQATT, SNEGSKA (reference sequence). The CDR3 protein is CSARKDTEAFF. CDR3 nucleotides: TGCAGTGCTAGGAAGGACACTGAAGCTTTCTTT.

The chain recombines TRBV20-1 with TRBJ2-7, with D possibly matching TRBD1 (6 bases). This CDR3 comprises 14 residues. CDR1 is DFQATT, CDR2 SNEGSKA, per germline (reference sequence). V lost 3 bases to trimming and J lost 2 bases, with 14 bases between them. The CDR3 bases are TGCAGTGCTAGTCTCTTAGGGGGAACCTACGAGCAGTACTTC. Amino acid sequence: CSASLLGGTYEQYF.

This clonotype is a singleton in its sample. A read error may be the cause here, since a much bigger clone is one base away. The V call is TRBV6-5, the J call TRBJ2-5; D may be TRBD1 (5 bases). CDR1 and CDR2 (germline): MNHEY, SVGAGI. The CDR3 is made up of 13 amino acids. The CDR3 DNA reads TGTTCCAGCAGTTACCAGGGTCCGGAGACCCAGTACTTC. It translates to CSSSYQGPETQYF.

CDR3 protein: CASRSTWTGNQPQHF. The CDR3 region has the DNA TGTGCCAGTAGGAGCACCTGGACAGGCAATCAGCCCCAGCATTTT. The J gene is TRBJ1-5, the V gene TRBV19; maybe TRBD1 (6 bases). The V end was cut by 6 bases, the J end by 2 bases, with 14 bases between. Germline CDR1 is LNHDA and CDR2 is SQIVND (reference sequence). This CDR3 region has 15 residues.

This clonotype was seen a handful of times. The genes are TRBV12-3 or TRBV12-4 and TRBJ1-1, with D perhaps matching TRBD1 (5 bases). The ends were cut back, 1 base at V and 4 bases at J, with 13 bases in the middle. This CDR3 contains 15 residues. This CDR3 is CASSLVGTGGTEAFF. As DNA, the CDR3 is TGTGCCAGCAGTTTAGTAGGGACCGGGGGCACTGAAGCTTTCTTT.

This chain connects TRBV27 to TRBJ1-6; 9 nucleotides match TRBD1. From germline, CDR1 is MNHEY and CDR2 SMNVEV (reference sequence). CDR3 length: 16 residues. The V segment lost 4 bases and the J segment 6 bases; nucleotides outside the gene matches: 7. The chain's CDR3 is CASSSPWTGVNSPLHF. CDR3 nucleotide sequence: TGTGCCAGCAGTTCACCCTGGACAGGGGTTAATTCACCCCTCCACTTT.

CDR3 region: CATSSWDSGGEQYF. DNA of the CDR3: TGTGCCACCAGCAGTTGGGACAGCGGAGGCGAGCAGTACTTC. The J gene is TRBJ2-7, the V gene TRBV15; 7 bases align to TRBD1. The CDR3 is 14 residues long. Trimming at V came to 3 bases and at J to 6 bases, leaving 8 bases not matched to a gene. CDR1 and CDR2 from the germline V gene are LNHNV and YYDKDF (reference sequence).

The chain uses TRBV5-1 and TRBJ2-1; D may be TRBD1 or TRBD2 (5 bases each). Germline V gene lookup returns CDR1 SGHRS and CDR2 YFSETQ. The length of the CDR3 is 15 residues. With 5 bases removed from V and 5 bases from J, the gap between germline ends came to 17 bases. In DNA, the CDR3 is TGCGCCAGCAGTTCCTCTGGGACGCCAAACAATGAGCAGTTCTTC. Protein sequence: CASSSSGTPNNEQFF.

By its share, this clonotype is medium-sized (0.01 to 0.1%). V is TRBV20-1 and J is TRBJ1-2, with D uncertain. CDR3 length: 16 amino acids. The germline CDR1 and CDR2 sequences are DFQATT and SNEGSKA (reference sequence). Trimming stripped 0 bases from V and 8 bases from J, with 22 bases between. CDR3 region: CSARDLGEEVVKGYTF. The CDR3 nucleotides read TGCAGTGCTAGAGATCTCGGGGAAGAAGTCGTGAAGGGCTACACCTTC.

J is TRBJ2-1 and V is TRBV11-3, with D possibly TRBD1 on 6 matching bases. CDR1 is SGHNT, CDR2 YENEEA, per germline. The CDR3 runs 12 residues. V gave up 5 bases and J gave up 9 bases, with 11 bases separating them. CDR3 bases: TGTGCCAGCAGCCCCGGACAGATTGAGCAGTTCTTC. Amino acids: CASSPGQIEQFF.

Many counts were recorded for this clonotype. This chain links TRBV5-1 with TRBJ1-6, with no clear D. Trimming removed 0 bases from V and 7 bases from J, with 5 bases in between. This CDR3 region has 13 residues. Per germline, CDR1 SGHRS and CDR2 YFSETQ. The CDR3: CASSLERNSPLHF. The CDR3 DNA sequence: TGCGCCAGCAGCTTGGAAAGGAATTCACCCCTCCACTTT.

This clonotype was seen repeatedly, ten times or more. The chain combines TRBV12-3 or TRBV12-4 with TRBJ1-3; possible D gene TRBD1, 6 bases. Between the trimmed V and J ends, which lost 6 bases and 0 bases, there was a span of 12 bases. The CDR3 is 15 residues long. CDR3 loop: CASRTDSRSGNTIYF. CDR3 DNA sequence: TGTGCCAGCAGGACGGACAGTCGCTCTGGAAACACCATATATTTT.

The chain couples TRBV5-6 to TRBJ1-2; 9 positions match TRBD1. The CDR3 runs 15 residues. The germline CDR1 and CDR2 sequences are SGHDT and YYEEEE. J lost 4 bases, V lost 2 bases, and 6 bases had no gene match. CDR3 in DNA: TGTGCCAGCAGCTTTTGGGGGACAGGGACCTATGGCTACACCTTC. Translating it yields CASSFWGTGTYGYTF.

There are a few counts of this clonotype. The J gene is TRBJ2-3, the V gene TRBV7-2; perhaps TRBD1 as D (6 bases). The CDR3 has 14 residues. Germline V gene lookup returns CDR1 SGHTA and CDR2 FQGNSA. V was trimmed by 5 bases and J by 1 base, leaving 10 bases between them. This CDR3 reads CASSSRQGTDTQYF. CDR3 coding DNA: TGTGCCAGCAGCAGTAGACAGGGCACAGATACGCAGTATTTT.

Many counts were recorded for this clonotype. The chain carries TRBV5-6 and TRBJ2-7; no firm D call. CDR1 SGHDT and CDR2 YYEEEE come from the germline V gene. The CDR3 runs to 18 residues. V was pared by 4 bases and J by 3 bases, with 26 bases between. The CDR3 loop reads CASSGGRSAGPQYYEQYF. CDR3 in DNA: TGTGCCAGCAGCGGCGGACGATCGGCAGGCCCTCAATACTACGAGCAGTACTTC.